The 31 T cell receptor beta chains given below trace back to one sample, sequenced in a study of blood T cell repertoires in COVID-19. Libraries were prepared by immunoSEQ multiplex PCR; TCRdb keeps only in-frame clonotypes and omits some of them. Among more than 150,000 clones, approximately 87% were seen once, and the ten largest hold around 21%. The sequenced sample consisted of peripheral blood. The receptors shown here come from a man in his 70s with active or convalescent COVID-19.

The chain carries TRBV29-1 and TRBJ1-2; the match to TRBD1 covers 10 bases. CDR3 length equals 14 residues. CDR1 and CDR2 from the germline V gene are SQVTM and ANQGSEA. Trimming cost V 0 bases and J 8 bases; bases outside gene matches: 6. The CDR3 DNA reads as TGCAGCGTTGAAGAGGGGACAGGGGTTCGGGGCTACACCTTC. The encoded protein is CSVEEGTGVRGYTF. Full variable domain (remainder filled in from reference TRBV29-1 and TRBJ1-2): SAVISQKPSRDICQRGTSLTIQCQVDSQVTMMFWYRQQPGQSLTLIATANQGSEATYESGFVIDKFPISRPNLTFSTLTVSNMSPEDSSIYLCSVEEGTGVRGYTFGSGTRLTVV.

This chain uses TRBV23-1 with TRBJ2-3, with 11 bases lining up with TRBD2. Being an ORF, TRBV23-1 has a function that is uncertain. The CDR3 loop spans 18 amino acids. V lost 4 bases and J lost 0; bases outside the gene matches: 9. DNA of the CDR3: TGCGCCAGCAGTCCCGGAGGCCGACTAGCGGGAAGCACAGATACGCAGTATTTT. As protein: CASSPGGRLAGSTDTQYF.

The chain carries TRBV15 and TRBJ2-5; D not resolved. V was cut by 2 bases and J by 5 bases, with 9 bases left in between. Germline assignment: CDR1 LNHNV and CDR2 YYDKDF (reference sequence). The CDR3 length is 13 residues. CDR3 in amino acids: CATSRLAGETQYF. CDR3 nucleotide sequence: TGTGCCACCAGCAGATTAGCCGGGGAGACCCAGTACTTC.

The chain is built from TRBV12-3 or TRBV12-4 and TRBJ1-5; the match to TRBD1 covers 9 bases. The CDR3 sequence is 13 residues long. V shed 8 bases, J shed 4 bases, and the junction held 3 bases outside the gene matches. CDR3 DNA: TGTGCCAGCCGGGACAGGGAAAATCAGCCCCAGCATTTT. This codes for CASRDRENQPQHF.

The CDR3 protein is CASSLSYNNQPQHF. As DNA, the CDR3 is TGTGCCAGCAGTTTAAGTTACAACAATCAGCCCCAGCATTTT. This chain uses TRBV28 with TRBJ1-5, with D uncertain. Germline CDR1 is MDHEN and CDR2 is SYDVKM. Trimming left V 2 bases short and J 3 bases short, with 8 bases between. This CDR3 contains 14 residues. The entire variable domain, with the rest obtained from reference TRBV28 and TRBJ1-5, is as follows: DVKVTQSSRYLVKRTGEKVFLECVQDMDHENMFWYRQDPGLGLRLIYFSYDVKMKEKGDIPEGYSVSREKKERFSLILESASTNQTSMYLCASSLSYNNQPQHFGDGTRLSIL.

This clone has a single count. This chain connects TRBV7-3 to TRBJ2-3; D is possibly TRBD2 (6 bases). Germline V gene lookup returns CDR1 SGHTA and CDR2 FQGTGA. The CDR3 sequence is 15 residues long. Trimming removed 0 bases from V and 2 bases from J, with 9 bases in between. The CDR3 loop reads CASSLTSGPTDTQYF. The DNA for the CDR3 is TGTGCCAGCAGCTTAACTAGCGGTCCCACAGATACGCAGTATTTT.

The V call is TRBV7-9, the J call TRBJ2-7; no clear D gene. CDR1 is SEHNR and CDR2 is FQNEAQ in the germline V gene (reference sequence). Trimming cost V 4 bases and J 0 bases, with 13 bases left between them. There are 15 residues in the CDR3. The CDR3 loop reads CASSYDTLSSYEQYF. CDR3 bases: TGTGCCAGCAGCTACGACACCCTAAGCTCCTACGAGCAGTACTTC.

Comment on this clone: The junction departs from germline at one end; a sequencing error may be responsible. The chain uses TRBV7-7 and TRBJ2-1, with TRBD2 as a possible D gene (6 bases). This CDR3 region has 15 residues. Germline assignment: CDR1 SSHAT and CDR2 FNYEAQ (reference sequence). The CDR3 DNA reads TGTGCTAGCAGCTCCCGGGACTCTTCCTACAATGAGCAGTTCTTC. It translates to CASSSRDSSYNEQFF. The full variable domain, its missing parts supplied by reference TRBV7-7 and TRBJ2-1, is GAGVSQSPRYKVTKRGQDVTLRCDPISSHATLYWYQQALGQGPEFLTYFNYEAQPDKSGLPSDRFSAERPEGSISTLTIQRTEQRDSAMYRCASSSRDSSYNEQFFGPGTRLTVL.

This chain connects TRBV14 to TRBJ1-5; TRBD1 matches 8 bases. CDR1 is SGHDN and CDR2 is FVKESK in the germline V gene. This CDR3 has 15 amino acids. With V trimmed by 4 bases and J by 4 bases, 6 bases remained unmatched. Here the CDR3 reads CASSLGRGPNQPQHF. Here the CDR3 DNA reads TGTGCCAGCAGCCTGGGCAGGGGGCCTAATCAGCCCCAGCATTTT.

The CDR3 here is CASSLTTAENTEAFF. The CDR3 bases are TGTGCCAGCTCACTTACGACAGCCGAGAACACTGAAGCTTTCTTT. The chain combines TRBV18 with TRBJ1-1; D is possibly TRBD1 (5 bases). Germline-derived CDR1 and CDR2 are KGHSH and LQKENI. V lost 4 bases to trimming and J lost 1 base, with 13 bases between them. This CDR3 has 15 residues.

The chain couples TRBV18 to TRBJ2-1; D is possibly TRBD2 (7 bases). Trimming removed 2 bases at V and 9 bases at J, with 17 bases between. The CDR3 extends over 15 amino acids. Germline assignment: CDR1 KGHSH and CDR2 LQKENI. CDR3: CASSPIKNREGEQFF. In nucleotides, the CDR3 is TGTGCCAGCTCACCAATTAAGAACAGGGAGGGTGAGCAGTTCTTC. Supplemented by reference TRBV18 and TRBJ2-1, the full variable domain reads NAGVMQNPRHLVRRRGQEARLRCSPMKGHSHVYWYRQLPEEGLKFMVYLQKENIIDESGMPKERFSAEFPKEGPSILRIQQVVRGDSAAYFCASSPIKNREGEQFFGPGTRLTVL.

This sequence joins TRBV29-1 and TRBJ2-1; D is perhaps TRBD2 (5 bases). CDR1 is SQVTM and CDR2 is ANQGSEA in the germline V gene. The CDR3 extends over 11 amino acids. Deletions cut 5 bases from V and 7 bases from J, with 9 bases between. The CDR3 protein is CSVQRVNEQFF. The CDR3 nucleotides are TGCAGCGTTCAGAGGGTAAATGAGCAGTTCTTC.

The chain carries TRBV28 and TRBJ2-1, with D tentatively TRBD1 (5 bases). This CDR3 spans 15 amino acids. Germline CDR1 is MDHEN and CDR2 is SYDVKM. Deletions cut 1 base from V and 1 base from J, with 8 bases between. This CDR3 reads CASSLLQESYNEQFF. CDR3 in DNA: TGTGCCAGCAGTTTATTACAGGAATCCTACAATGAGCAGTTCTTC.

The chain employs TRBV28 and TRBJ1-1, with D possibly TRBD1 on 5 matching bases. CDR1 MDHEN and CDR2 SYDVKM come from the germline V gene. The CDR3 is 15 residues long. Trimming pared 8 bases from V and 5 bases from J, leaving 21 bases between. CDR3 DNA sequence: TGTGCCAGCCGCTGGGGGGGAGGGGCGGTTACTGAAGCTTTCTTT. Translating gives CASRWGGGAVTEAFF.

The rearrangement joins TRBV19 to TRBJ1-6; a weak D match, TRBD1 (6 bases). The CDR3 sequence is 16 residues long. V lost 9 bases and J lost 0, with 15 bases in between. Per germline, CDR1 LNHDA and CDR2 SQIVND (reference sequence). Written as DNA, the CDR3 is TGTGCCAGCAACGGGGGCGGGGGCTCCTATAATTCACCCCTCCACTTT. Residues: CASNGGGGSYNSPLHF.

V usage is TRBV29-1 and J usage is TRBJ1-1; D unresolved. The V end lost 4 bases, the J end lost 4 bases, and 10 bases lay between the germline ends. The CDR3 runs 12 residues. Germline V lookup: CDR1 SQVTM, CDR2 ANQGSEA. This CDR3 reads CSVVSASTEAFF. The CDR3 DNA reads TGCAGCGTTGTCAGCGCTAGCACTGAAGCTTTCTTT.

The chain recombines TRBV7-2 with TRBJ2-5; a possible D gene is TRBD1 (6 bases). Germline lookup yields CDR1 SGHTA and CDR2 FQGNSA. V was pared by 5 bases and J by 2 bases, with 15 bases between. This CDR3 region has 15 residues. The CDR3 sequence is CASSPRTVLQETQYF. In DNA, the CDR3 is TGTGCCAGCAGCCCAAGGACAGTACTTCAAGAGACCCAGTACTTC.

V usage is TRBV28 and J usage is TRBJ1-1, with a weak D call TRBD1 (5 bases). The CDR3 runs 15 residues. Germline V lookup: CDR1 MDHEN, CDR2 SYDVKM. V shed 5 bases and J shed 4 bases, with 17 bases lying between them. This CDR3 reads CASSTNSGWITEAFF. As DNA, the CDR3 is TGTGCCAGCAGTACCAACTCAGGGTGGATCACTGAAGCTTTCTTT.

This clone was observed a handful of times. The chain joins TRBV7-9 to TRBJ2-1, with 11 bases that match TRBD1. This CDR3 has 15 residues. Per germline, CDR1 SEHNR and CDR2 FQNEAQ (reference sequence). With 5 bases clipped from V and 3 bases from J, the junction kept 3 bases outside the gene matches. CDR3 in DNA: TGTGCCAGCAGCGCGGGGACAGGGGGCTACAATGAGCAGTTCTTC. Translation gives CASSAGTGGYNEQFF.

The chain combines TRBV30 with TRBJ1-2; 9 bases map to TRBD1. Germline CDR1 reads GTSNPN; CDR2 reads SVGIG (reference sequence). The V and J ends lost 0 bases and 4 bases, in that order; junction bases with no gene match: 12. The CDR3 sequence is 17 residues long. CDR3 sequence reads: CAWSVTGQGPKLYGYTF. The CDR3 nucleotides are TGTGCCTGGAGTGTAACGGGACAGGGACCCAAACTCTATGGCTACACCTTC.

This sequence joins TRBV3-1 (or the pseudogene TRBV3-2) and TRBJ2-7, with 10 bases lining up with TRBD1. V shed 5 bases, J shed 5 bases, and the junction held 9 bases outside the gene matches. CDR1 is LGHDT, CDR2 YNNKEL, per germline (reference sequence). The CDR3 consists of 15 residues. The CDR3 DNA follows: TGTGCCAGCAGCACGCGACAGGGGGCCAAAAACGAGCAGTACTTC. Residues: CASSTRQGAKNEQYF.

This clone was found once. This chain links TRBV19 with TRBJ2-5; TRBD2 might be the D (6 bases). V was cut by 4 bases and J by 4 bases, with 19 bases left in between. The germline CDR1 and CDR2 sequences are LNHDA and SQIVND (reference sequence). The CDR3 consists of 16 residues. The CDR3 nucleotides read TGTGCCAGTAGTAGAACGGGACTGCTTGGGATAGAGACCCAGTACTTC. It translates to CASSRTGLLGIETQYF.

J is TRBJ1-5 and V is TRBV19; D not resolved. Trimming left V 6 bases short and J 3 bases short, with 24 bases between. CDR1 LNHDA and CDR2 SQIVND come from the germline V gene (reference sequence). This CDR3 has 18 amino acids. The CDR3 bases are TGTGCCAGTAGGAGATCCCCCGGAGACGGGAATTACAATCAGCCCCAGCATTTT. It specifies CASRRSPGDGNYNQPQHF.

V and J are TRBV19 and TRBJ2-1, with 8 nucleotides matching TRBD2. The CDR3 consists of 15 residues. Losses at the gene ends were 6 bases for V and 5 bases for J; bases not matched to a gene: 9. Germline CDR1 reads LNHDA; CDR2 reads SQIVND (reference sequence). The CDR3 loop reads CASRKSGSFDNEQFF. CDR3 nucleotide sequence: TGTGCCAGTAGAAAAAGCGGGAGCTTCGACAATGAGCAGTTCTTC.

V is TRBV2 and J is TRBJ2-5, with D uncertain. Germline assignment: CDR1 SNHLY and CDR2 FYNNEI. V was clipped by 3 bases and J by 1 base, with 9 bases between them. The CDR3 length is 14 residues. CDR3 in amino acids: CASSELTVQETQYF. CDR3 nucleotide sequence: TGTGCCAGCAGTGAGTTAACTGTCCAAGAGACCCAGTACTTC.

The chain links TRBV5-4 to TRBJ2-5; maybe TRBD2 (6 bases). Germline V lookup: CDR1 SGHNT, CDR2 YYREEE (reference sequence). Trimming took 4 bases from V and 7 from J, leaving 23 bases between them. The CDR3 runs to 16 residues. CDR3: CASSPMGGPSQVTQYF. CDR3 nucleotide sequence: TGTGCCAGCAGCCCGATGGGGGGACCCTCCCAGGTGACCCAGTACTTC.

The CDR3 DNA sequence: TGTGCCAGCAGCCAAGGGAGGGATACGCAGTATTTT. This sequence encodes CASSQGRDTQYF. The chain employs TRBV14 and TRBJ2-3; D is possibly TRBD2 (5 bases). CDR1 is SGHDN, CDR2 FVKESK, per germline. The V end was cut by 1 base, the J end by 6 bases, with 5 bases between. The CDR3 extends over 12 amino acids.

J is TRBJ1-2 and V is TRBV4-3, with a possible D match to TRBD1 (5 bases). The germline V and J ends were trimmed by 0 bases and 6 bases, with 14 bases remaining between them. Germline loops: CDR1 LGHNA, CDR2 YSLEER. The CDR3 has 15 amino acids. CDR3 DNA: TGCGCCAGCAGCCAAGATGGTGGAAGGGGAAATGGCTACACCTTC. Encoded protein: CASSQDGGRGNGYTF.

V gene TRBV28 combines with J gene TRBJ2-6; 8 bases agree with TRBD1. Germline assignment: CDR1 MDHEN and CDR2 SYDVKM. The CDR3 contains 15 residues. After removal of 6 bases from V and 2 bases from J, the junction contained 3 bases not matched to a gene. The CDR3 protein is CASSQDRAGANVLTF. The CDR3 nucleotides are TGTGCCAGCAGCCAGGACAGGGCTGGGGCCAACGTCCTGACTTTC.

The chain links TRBV18 to TRBJ2-4; the match to TRBD1 covers 11 bases. Germline V CDR1 and CDR2: KGHSH, LQKENI. The CDR3 runs 13 residues. Trimming cost V 6 bases and J 8 bases; bases outside gene matches: 3. CDR3 sequence reads: CASSGTGGDIQYF. CDR3 coding DNA: TGTGCCAGCTCCGGGACAGGGGGAGACATTCAGTACTTC.

The chain is built from TRBV14 and TRBJ1-4; a weak D match, TRBD1 (6 bases). This CDR3 is built from 16 residues. CDR1 is SGHDN, CDR2 FVKESK, per germline. V was clipped by 3 bases and J by 6 bases, with 17 bases between them. This chain's CDR3 is CASSQTSGGAHEKLFF. In nucleotides, the CDR3 is TGTGCCAGCAGCCAGACGTCTGGGGGGGCACATGAAAAACTGTTTTTT. The complete variable domain, with remaining parts taken from reference TRBV14 and TRBJ1-4, reads EAGVTQFPSHSVIEKGQTVTLRCDPISGHDNLYWYRRVMGKEIKFLLHFVKESKQDESGMPNNRFLAERTGGTYSTLKVQPAELEDSGVYFCASSQTSGGAHEKLFFGSGTQLSVL.